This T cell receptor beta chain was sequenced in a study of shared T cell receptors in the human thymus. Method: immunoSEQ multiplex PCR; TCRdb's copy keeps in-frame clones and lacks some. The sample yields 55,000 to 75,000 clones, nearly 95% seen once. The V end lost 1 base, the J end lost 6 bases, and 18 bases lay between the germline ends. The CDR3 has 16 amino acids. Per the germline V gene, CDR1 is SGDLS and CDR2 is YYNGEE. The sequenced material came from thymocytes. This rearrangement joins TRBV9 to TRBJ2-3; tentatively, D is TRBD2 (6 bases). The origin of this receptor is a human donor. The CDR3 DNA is TGTGCCAGCAGCGTACTGGACCGGCGGGGTTGGGATACGCAGTATTTT. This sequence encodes CASSVLDRRGWDTQYF.